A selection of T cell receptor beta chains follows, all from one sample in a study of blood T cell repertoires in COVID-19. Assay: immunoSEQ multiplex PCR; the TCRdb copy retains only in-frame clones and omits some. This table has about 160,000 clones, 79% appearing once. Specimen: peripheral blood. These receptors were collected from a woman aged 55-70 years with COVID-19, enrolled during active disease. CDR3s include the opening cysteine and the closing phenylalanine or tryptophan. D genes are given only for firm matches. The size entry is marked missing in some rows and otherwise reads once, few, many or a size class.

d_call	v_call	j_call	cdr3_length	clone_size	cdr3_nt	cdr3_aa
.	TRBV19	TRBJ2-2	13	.	TGTGCCAGTAGTATAGACGGCACCGGGGAGCTGTTTTTT	CASSIDGTGELFF
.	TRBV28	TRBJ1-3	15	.	TGTGCCAGCAGCCTCGCTATTGGCTCTGGAAACACCATATATTTT	CASSLAIGSGNTIYF
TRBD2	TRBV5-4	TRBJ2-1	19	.	TGTGCCAGCAGCTTGGAGGGGCGGGAGGGCCGCGGCTCCTACAATGAGCAGTTCTTC	CASSLEGREGRGSYNEQFF
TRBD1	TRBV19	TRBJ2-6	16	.	TGTGCCAGTAGCCCAGACAGGGCGACTGGGGCCAACGTCCTGACTTTC	CASSPDRATGANVLTF
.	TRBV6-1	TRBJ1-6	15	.	TGTGCCAGCAGTGAAAGGGGATACGGTAATTCACCCCTCCACTTT	CASSERGYGNSPLHF
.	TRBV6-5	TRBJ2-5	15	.	TGTGCCAGCAGTTACGAGGGTCCGCGGCAAGAGACCCAGTACTTC	CASSYEGPRQETQYF
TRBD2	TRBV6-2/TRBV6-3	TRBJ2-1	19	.	TGTGCCAGCAGTTACGAGACTAGCGGGAGGCCGATCTCCTACAATGAGCAGTTCTTC	CASSYETSGRPISYNEQFF
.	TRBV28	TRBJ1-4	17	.	TGTGCCAGCAGTTTACCCCTGGCGGCAGCAACTAATGAAAAACTGTTTTTT	CASSLPLAAATNEKLFF
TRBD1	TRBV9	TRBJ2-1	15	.	TGTGCCAGCAGCGTACGGGACAGCTCCTACAATGAGCAGTTCTTC	CASSVRDSSYNEQFF
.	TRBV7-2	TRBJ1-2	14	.	TGTGCCAGCAGCCTTCTCGGGTCGAACTATGGCTACACCTTC	CASSLLGSNYGYTF
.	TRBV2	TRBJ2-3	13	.	TGTGCCAGCTGGCCGTACGTTCCAGATACGCAGTATTTT	CASWPYVPDTQYF
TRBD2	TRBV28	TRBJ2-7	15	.	TGTGCCAGCAGCCTAGCGGGAGTGGTCTCCTACGAGCAGTACTTC	CASSLAGVVSYEQYF
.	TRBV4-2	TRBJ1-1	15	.	TGTGCCAGCAGCCAAGAGGCGGGGGGGGACACTGAAGCTTTCTTT	CASSQEAGGDTEAFF
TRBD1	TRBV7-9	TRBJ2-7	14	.	TGTGCCAGCAGATTACAGGGGGCATCGGGAGAGCAGTACTTC	CASRLQGASGEQYF
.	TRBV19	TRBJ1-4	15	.	TGTGCCAGTAGTATGGTCGGCGCGGCTAATGAAAAACTGTTTTTT	CASSMVGAANEKLFF
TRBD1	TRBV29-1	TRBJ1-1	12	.	TGCAGCGTCCGGACAGGGTGGACTGAAGCTTTCTTT	CSVRTGWTEAFF
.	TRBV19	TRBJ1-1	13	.	TGTGCCAGTAGTATTTTGGGCAACACTGAAGCTTTCTTT	CASSILGNTEAFF
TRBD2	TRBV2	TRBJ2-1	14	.	TGTGCCAGCTACCCGGGACTAGCGGTCAATGAGCAGTTCTTC	CASYPGLAVNEQFF
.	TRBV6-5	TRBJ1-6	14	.	TGTGCCAGCAGCTCGGGAAGTAAGAATTCACCCCTCCACTTT	CASSSGSKNSPLHF
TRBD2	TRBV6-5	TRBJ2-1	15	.	TGTGCCAGCAGTTCTCCGACTAGCGGATACAATGAGCAGTTCTTC	CASSSPTSGYNEQFF
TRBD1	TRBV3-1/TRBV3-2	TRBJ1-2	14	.	TGTGCCAGCAGCCCCCTCCGGACAGGGCCTGGCTACACCTTC	CASSPLRTGPGYTF
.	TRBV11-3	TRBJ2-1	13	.	TGTGCCAGCAGCTTAGACACATACAATGAGCAGTTCTTC	CASSLDTYNEQFF
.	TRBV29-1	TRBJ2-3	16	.	TGCAGCGTTGATAGAGTCAGGGGAACTAGCACAGATACGCAGTATTTT	CSVDRVRGTSTDTQYF
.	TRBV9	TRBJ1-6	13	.	TGTGCCAGCAGCGGCGCCCCAGGGTCACCCCTCCACTTT	CASSGAPGSPLHF
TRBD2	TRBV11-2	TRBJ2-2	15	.	TGTGCCAGCAGCTCCGGGACTAGGATTACCGGGGAGCTGTTTTTT	CASSSGTRITGELFF
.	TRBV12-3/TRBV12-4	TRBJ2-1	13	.	TGTGCCAGCAGACAGGGGGGGCCCAATGAGCAGTTCTTC	CASRQGGPNEQFF
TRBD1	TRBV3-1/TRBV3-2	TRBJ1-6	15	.	TGTGCCAGCAGCCAGGGACAGAGGGGTAATTCACCCCTCCACTTT	CASSQGQRGNSPLHF
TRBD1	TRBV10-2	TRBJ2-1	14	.	TGCGCCACCAAGACAGGGGGTTACCTCAATGAGCAGTTCTTC	CATKTGGYLNEQFF
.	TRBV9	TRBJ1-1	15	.	TGTGCCAGCAGCGAACAGGGCCCTATGAACACTGAAGCTTTCTTT	CASSEQGPMNTEAFF
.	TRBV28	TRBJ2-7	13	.	TGTGCCAGCAGTTGGGACACTCGATACGAGCAGTACTTC	CASSWDTRYEQYF
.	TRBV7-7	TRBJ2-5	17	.	TGTGCTAGCAGCTTAGTGGATCTTGGTAGGGGATGGGAGACCCAGTACTTC	CASSLVDLGRGWETQYF
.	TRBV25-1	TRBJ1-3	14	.	TGTGCCAGCAGTGCTACTTTCTCTGGAAACACCATATATTTT	CASSATFSGNTIYF
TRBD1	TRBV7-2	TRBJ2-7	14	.	TGTGCCAGCAGCTTATCAACAGGGGGCTACGAGCAGTACTTC	CASSLSTGGYEQYF
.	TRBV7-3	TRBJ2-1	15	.	TGTGCCAGCAGCCCTAACTACTACTCCTACAATGAGCAGTTCTTC	CASSPNYYSYNEQFF
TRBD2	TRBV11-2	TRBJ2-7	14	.	TGTGCCAGCAGCTTAGGGCTAGCGGGAGTGGAGCAGTACTTC	CASSLGLAGVEQYF
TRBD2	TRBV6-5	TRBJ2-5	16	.	TGTGCCAGCAGTTACTCGCCGGACGGGAGGGAGGAGACCCAGTACTTC	CASSYSPDGREETQYF
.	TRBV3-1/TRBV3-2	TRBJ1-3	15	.	TGTGCCAGCAGTCCGACAGGCATAGCTGGAAACACCATATATTTT	CASSPTGIAGNTIYF
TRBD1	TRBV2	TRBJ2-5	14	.	TGTGCCAGCAGTTTAGGGACAGGGTGGGAGACCCAGTACTTC	CASSLGTGWETQYF
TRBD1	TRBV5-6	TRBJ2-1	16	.	TGTGCCAGCAGCGTAGTTACCGGGACAGGGTACAATGAGCAGTTCTTC	CASSVVTGTGYNEQFF
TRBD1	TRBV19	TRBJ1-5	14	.	TGTGCCAGTAGTACGACAGGGTGGGATCAGCCCCAGCATTTT	CASSTTGWDQPQHF
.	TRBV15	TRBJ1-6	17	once	TGTGCCACCAGCAGAGATAGGCGGCTTTCCTATAATTCACCCCTCCACTTT	CATSRDRRLSYNSPLHF
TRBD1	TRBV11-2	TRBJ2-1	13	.	TGTGCCAGCAGCTGGGACAGGTTGAATGAGCAGTTCTTC	CASSWDRLNEQFF
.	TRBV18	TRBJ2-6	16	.	TGTGCCAGCTCACCGACTCTCACCTCTGGGGCCAACGTCCTGACTTTC	CASSPTLTSGANVLTF
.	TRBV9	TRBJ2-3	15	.	TGTGCCAGCAGCGTAGGAAGGGGGGGCGCAGATACGCAGTATTTT	CASSVGRGGADTQYF
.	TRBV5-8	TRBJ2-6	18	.	TGTGCCAGCAGCTTGTATCTGGGGGCCGACTCTGGGGCCAACGTCCTGACTTTC	CASSLYLGADSGANVLTF
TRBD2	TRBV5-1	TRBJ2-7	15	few	TGCGCCAGCAGCTCGGGGACTAGCGGGAGCTACGAGCAGTACTTC	CASSSGTSGSYEQYF
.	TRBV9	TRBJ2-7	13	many	TGTGCCAGCAGCGTAGGTGTTGAGAACGAGCAGTACTTC	CASSVGVENEQYF
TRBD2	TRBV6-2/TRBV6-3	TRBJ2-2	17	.	TGTGCCAGCAGTTACTCGATCCTAGCGGCGAACACCGGGGAGCTGTTTTTT	CASSYSILAANTGELFF
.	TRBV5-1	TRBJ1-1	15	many	TGCGCCAGCAGCTTGGGCAGGGGTATGAACACTGAAGCTTTCTTT	CASSLGRGMNTEAFF
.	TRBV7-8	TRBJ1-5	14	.	TGTGCCAGCAGCTTAGTAGGAGGTATGAAGCCCCAGCATTTT	CASSLVGGMKPQHF
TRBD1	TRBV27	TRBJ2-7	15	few	TGTGCCAGCAGCTTACAGGGGGCAAACTCCTACGAGCAGTACTTC	CASSLQGANSYEQYF
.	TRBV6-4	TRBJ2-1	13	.	TGTGCCAGCAGTGAGGACACCTACAATGAGCAGTTCTTC	CASSEDTYNEQFF
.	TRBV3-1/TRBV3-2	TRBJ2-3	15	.	TGTGCCAGCAGCCTCTTTGGAGGAGCCACAGATACGCAGTATTTT	CASSLFGGATDTQYF
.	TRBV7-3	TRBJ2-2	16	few	TGTGCCAGCAGCTTAGTTAGCGGTCGGATCCCCGGGGAGCTGTTTTTT	CASSLVSGRIPGELFF
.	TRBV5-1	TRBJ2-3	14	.	TGCGCCAGCAGCTTGGGACAGGCTCTGGATACGCAGTATTTT	CASSLGQALDTQYF